These 8 T cell receptor beta chains originate from one sample sequenced in a study of T cell repertoires in ileal Crohn's disease. TCRdb's copy holds only in-frame clones and misses some; the assay was immunoSEQ multiplex PCR. The sample shows fewer than 18,000 clones, around three quarters of them seen only once. Sample: ileal tissue. Source of these receptors: an adult with Crohn's disease.

J is TRBJ2-3 and V is TRBV7-9; D might be TRBD2 (6 bases). The CDR3 is 16 residues long. In germline, CDR1 is SEHNR, CDR2 FQNEAQ (reference sequence). Trimming shortened V by 2 bases and J by 0 bases, and 12 bases separated the two germline ends. In DNA, the CDR3 is TGTGCCAGCAGCTTAACCCTCGGGGGTAGCACAGATACGCAGTATTTT. Amino acids: CASSLTLGGSTDTQYF.

The V gene is TRBV18, the J gene TRBJ2-7; 8 bases agree with TRBD1. After removal of 0 bases from V and 6 bases from J, the junction contained 4 bases not matched to a gene. The CDR3 extends over 14 amino acids. CDR1 and CDR2 from the germline V gene are KGHSH and LQKENI. DNA of the CDR3: TGTGCCAGCTCACCACCAGTCAGGGGGCGCGAGCAGTACTTC. This encodes CASSPPVRGREQYF. Combining the CDR3 with reference TRBV18 and TRBJ2-7 gives the whole variable domain NAGVMQNPRHLVRRRGQEARLRCSPMKGHSHVYWYRQLPEEGLKFMVYLQKENIIDESGMPKERFSAEFPKEGPSILRIQQVVRGDSAAYFCASSPPVRGREQYFGPGTRLTVT.

This clone was observed a handful of times. This CDR3 reads CASSFGGVGRENIQYF. The CDR3 DNA is TGTGCCAGCAGTTTCGGGGGAGTTGGTAGAGAAAACATTCAGTACTTC. The chain uses TRBV6-6 and TRBJ2-4; TRBD2 is a possible D gene (6 bases). This CDR3 has 16 amino acids. Germline V gene sequence: CDR1 MNHNY, CDR2 SVGAGI (reference sequence). Deletions cut 4 bases from V and 5 bases from J, with 18 bases between.

The sample holds a few counts of this clone. The CDR3 bases are TGCAGCGGGACCTGGACAGGGGGCTCGGATACGCAGTATTTT. This translates into CSGTWTGGSDTQYF. This chain uses TRBV29-1 with TRBJ2-3; 11 bases are a match to TRBD1. V trimming: 7 bases; J trimming: 6 bases; junction bases outside the gene matches: 9. This CDR3 is built from 14 residues. The germline CDR1 and CDR2 sequences are SQVTM and ANQGSEA.

The chain joins TRBV14 to TRBJ2-3; D perhaps matches TRBD2 (7 bases). V shed 3 bases and J shed 6 bases, with 19 bases lying between them. This CDR3 has 16 amino acids. The V gene's germline CDR1 is SGHDN and CDR2 FVKESK. The DNA for the CDR3 is TGTGCCAGCAGCCAGGTTCCGGGGGGCCTCTCGGATACGCAGTATTTT. Its protein product is CASSQVPGGLSDTQYF.

This clone turned up a few times. This chain links TRBV2 with TRBJ2-3; tentatively, D is TRBD2 (7 bases). Germline V gene data show CDR1 as SNHLY and CDR2 as FYNNEI. This CDR3 comprises 15 residues. V was trimmed by 6 bases and J by 4 bases, leaving 17 bases between them. The CDR3: CASSQGRGGADTQYF. In nucleotides, the CDR3 is TGTGCCAGCAGCCAAGGCAGGGGAGGGGCAGATACGCAGTATTTT.

The V and J genes are TRBV9 and TRBJ1-1; maybe TRBD1 (6 bases). Trimming left V 4 bases short and J 7 bases short, with 14 bases between. This CDR3 region has 13 residues. CDR1 and CDR2 from the germline V gene are SGDLS and YYNGEE. CDR3 nucleotides: TGTGCCAGCAGCCCCGCGGGGGCCGGTGAAGCTTTCTTT. It translates to CASSPAGAGEAFF.

CDR3 nucleotides: TGTGCCAGCAGCTTAGACAGGACTAGCGGTACGCAGTATTTT. Its protein is CASSLDRTSGTQYF. The J gene is TRBJ2-3, the V gene TRBV11-2; 10 bases line up with TRBD2. Germline values: CDR1 SGHAT, CDR2 FQNNGV. The ends lost 0 bases at V and 8 bases at J; junction bases unmatched: 2. This CDR3 is built from 14 residues. Supplemented by reference TRBV11-2 and TRBJ2-3, the full variable domain reads EAGVAQSPRYKIIEKRQSVAFWCNPISGHATLYWYQQILGQGPKLLIQFQNNGVVDDSQLPKDRFSAERLKGVDSTLKIQPAKLEDSAVYLCASSLDRTSGTQYFGPGTRLTVL.